This T cell receptor (beta chain) comes out of a study of T-cell reconstitution after alpha-beta-depleted transplantation in children. Turning to this clonotype: The antigen remains unidentified.

Study results and caveats: After transplant, at about two months, alpha-beta T cells were reportedly derived from several hundred expanded graft clones. A year post-transplant, T-cell counts and diversity derived mostly from newly produced T cells.

Germline CDR1 reads SGDLS; CDR2 reads YYNGEE. The CDR3 loop spans 20 amino acids. Germline trimming cut 0 bases from V and 8 bases from J; bases unmatched to any gene: 16. Unique molecular identifiers featured in how the TCRbeta library was prepared. TCRdb reprocessed the PCR reads via MiXCR and lists one record per CDR3 protein. Among about a million distinct CDR3 sequences listed, roughly 31% were seen once. Sequenced here: PBMCs, mostly from graft donor cells, sampled 360 days after TCRalphabeta/CD19-depleted stem cell transplant. The receptor was isolated from a boy less than two years old who had a stem cell transplant for SCID, so the T cells may come from the graft donor. The chain combines TRBV9 with TRBJ2-1, with TRBD2 matching 14 bases. The CDR3 nucleotides read TGTGCCAGCAGCGTAGTGCCCAGACTAGCGGGGGGGTCAGATATCTATGAGCAGTTCTTC. Translating it yields CASSVVPRLAGGSDIYEQFF.